This T cell receptor beta chain was sequenced for a study of vaccination and CD4 T cells after COVID-19. Treatment meaning: roughly 11-day PBMC culture with coronavirus spike peptide pools or control peptides (ViraFEST assay). Sequencing of DNA taken from cultured CD4+ T cells relied on the Oncomine TCR Beta short-read assay. TCRdb processed the PCR reads anew with MiXCR; each CDR3 protein has one entry. The sample yields about 14,000 distinct CDR3 sequences, around 53% seen once. With regard to this clonotype: What it binds is unknown.

This sample comprised CD4+ T cells from blood, cultured in vitro, obtained before SARS-CoV-2 vaccination. This clonotype was sampled from a human donor who had recovered from COVID-19.

CDR3 protein: CASSPGTGRAGELFF. The DNA of the CDR3 is TGTGCCAGCAGTCCCGGGACAGGGAGAGCGGGGGAGCTGTTTTTT. The gene calls are TRBV12-3 or TRBV12-4 and TRBJ2-2, with 9 positions matching TRBD1. Unmatched junction bases numbered 9, after V lost 5 bases and J lost 8 bases. CDR3 length: 15 residues.